These 9 T cell receptor beta chains share one sample of origin, sequenced in a study of T cells in Graves' hyperthyroidism and ophthalmopathy. The CDR3 regions of TCR beta were amplified from RNA transcripts. Carried out on the TCR CDR3, a first-round RT-PCR used the HTBI primer set. TCRdb called the multiplex PCR reads again in MiXCR, with one record for every CDR3 protein. The data hold approximately 640,000 distinct CDR3 sequences, with around a sixth observed a single time. Sequencing was done on a sample of blood. These receptors were obtained from a man aged 50 to 60 with Graves' hyperthyroidism.

This clonotype was recorded a few times. The chain employs TRBV6-1 and TRBJ1-5, with D tentatively TRBD1 (6 bases). This CDR3 region has 15 residues. The germline CDR1 and CDR2 sequences are MNHNS and SASEGT. Trimming stripped 10 bases from V and 3 bases from J, with 19 bases between. The CDR3 loop is CATINPGGANQPQHF. The CDR3 DNA reads as TGTGCCACTATAAATCCGGGGGGGGCCAATCAGCCCCAGCATTTT.

This clonotype was seen repeatedly, ten times or more. The rearrangement uses TRBV20-1 and TRBJ2-1; D gene uncertain. Trimming left V 6 bases short and J 6 bases short, with 15 bases between. The CDR3 sequence is 13 residues long. Germline CDR1 reads DFQATT; CDR2 reads SNEGSKA (reference sequence). The CDR3 region is CSATYSVGNEQFF. The CDR3 nucleotides are TGCAGTGCGACGTACTCAGTGGGCAATGAGCAGTTCTTC.

This rearrangement joins TRBV12-5 to TRBJ1-1, with D possibly being TRBD1 (6 bases). Germline CDR1 is LGHNT and CDR2 is FRNRAP. The CDR3 is 13 amino acids. V dropped 5 bases and J dropped 9 bases, with 16 bases sitting between them. The CDR3 DNA sequence: TGTGCTAGTGGTGCTGGACAGCCGGTTAAAGCTTTCTTT. This translates into CASGAGQPVKAFF. The entire variable domain, with the rest obtained from reference TRBV12-5 and TRBJ1-1, is as follows: DARVTQTPRHKVTEMGQEVTMRCQPILGHNTVFWYRQTMMQGLELLAYFRNRAPLDDSGMPKDRFSAEMPDATLATLKIQPSEPRDSAVYFCASGAGQPVKAFFGQGTRLTVV.

This clonotype was seen at least ten times. The V gene is TRBV28, the J gene TRBJ1-1; no definite D call. The length of the CDR3 is 15 residues. Germline CDR1 and CDR2: MDHEN and SYDVKM. V shed 4 bases and J shed 0 bases, with 12 bases lying between them. The CDR3 nucleotides are TGTGCCAGCAGTTCCTCAAGGACCCTGAACACTGAAGCTTTCTTT. This sequence encodes CASSSSRTLNTEAFF.

The chain is built from TRBV10-1 and TRBJ2-3, with D maybe TRBD1 (6 bases). CDR3 length: 15 amino acids. From germline, CDR1 is WNHNN and CDR2 SYGVQD (reference sequence). V lost 10 bases, J lost 0 bases, and 17 bases lay in between. CDR3 region: CATVPARGSTDTQYF. CDR3 coding DNA: TGCGCCACCGTGCCAGCGAGGGGGAGCACAGATACGCAGTATTTT.

This clonotype was seen more than once but under ten times. The chain is built from TRBV6-1 and TRBJ2-1, with 7 bases lining up with TRBD2. Trimming cost V 5 bases and J 4 bases; bases outside gene matches: 8. The length of the CDR3 is 15 residues. The germline V gene has CDR1 MNHNS and CDR2 SASEGT. In nucleotides, the CDR3 is TGTGCCAGCAGTTTGGGGGGGGGTGATTACAATGAGCAGTTCTTC. Encoded protein: CASSLGGGDYNEQFF.

This clonotype has only one observation. The chain combines TRBV20-1 with TRBJ2-2; the D gene is possibly TRBD2 (8 bases). V was trimmed by 5 bases and J by 2 bases, leaving 21 bases between them. Germline-derived CDR1 and CDR2 are DFQATT and SNEGSKA (reference sequence). The CDR3 runs 17 residues. The CDR3 loop is CSAPGGRGTENTGELFF. As DNA, the CDR3 is TGCAGTGCTCCGGGGGGGCGAGGGACAGAAAACACCGGGGAGCTGTTTTTT.

This clonotype was found many times. V usage is TRBV20-1 and J usage is TRBJ2-1; 8 nucleotides align to TRBD2. Germline trimming cut 0 bases from V and 4 bases from J; bases unmatched to any gene: 8. From germline, CDR1 is DFQATT and CDR2 SNEGSKA (reference sequence). The CDR3 is 16 amino acids. This CDR3 is CSARDPRGGGYNEQFF. DNA of the CDR3: TGCAGTGCTAGAGACCCTCGGGGGGGTGGGTACAATGAGCAGTTCTTC.

The V call is TRBV18, the J call TRBJ1-1; TRBD1 matches at 9 bases. CDR3 length: 16 residues. The V gene's germline CDR1 is KGHSH and CDR2 LQKENI. J gave up 1 base and V 2 bases, and 5 bases lay outside the gene matches. CDR3 region: CASSPGTGTSNTEAFF. The DNA for the CDR3 is TGTGCCAGCTCACCAGGGACAGGGACTTCGAACACTGAAGCTTTCTTT.